This record concerns one T cell receptor beta chain sequence. This receptor's antigen is unknown. Base qualities are missing; no much larger clone stands one base away. Per the germline V gene, SGHDN is the CDR1 and FVKESK is the CDR2. The CDR3 spans 17 residues, from the cysteine through the phenylalanine. The sequence is cut down to CDR3 DNA, 51 bases in frame from base 1. Relative to germline, V is 4 bases shorter and J is 3 bases shorter, with 21 bases between their ends. The data belong to a study of blood T cell repertoires in COVID-19 (TCRdb year 2020). General notes on the study: The collaborator samples originated in the United States, Italy and Spain and spanned the acute and convalescent phases of COVID-19. The material from the prospective study consisted of cDNA or gDNA derived from T cells, B-cell-depleted T cells, or PBMCs. The dataset comprised deeply sampled blood TCRbeta repertoires from subjects exposed to, actively infected with, or recovered from COVID-19. The repertoires were released in a freely available public database meant as a resource for research on the immune response to SARS-CoV-2. The samples were drawn from two sources: the first 160 participants of the ongoing ImmuneRACE study, and 950 to 1,500 subjects contributed by 6 global collaborators. The sample metadata nearly always contained a de-identified subject ID, COVID-19 status, age in years and sex. Where available, HLA class I and class II types were taken from metadata supplied by the sample provider and were not determined by assay-based typing.

Enrolling through a virtual design, the prospective study's participants ranged in age from roughly 18 to 95 years and lived across roughly 23 United States geographic areas. In the prospective study, participants were assigned to cohorts based on the clinical history participants reported in a screening survey and a study questionnaire. In the prospective study, mobile phlebotomists collected whole blood, serum and a nasopharyngeal or oropharyngeal swab from each participant. Prospective study participants could optionally give additional blood draws and questionnaires over an approximately 2-month period. Prospective study blood samples were shipped either frozen or at room temperature before DNA extraction. Overall results and qualifications from the work: How much clinical and demographic metadata was included differed by source and by participant, and the metadata was provided uncurated.

The immunoSEQ Assay, a bias-controlled multiplex PCR, was used to amplify TCRbeta CDR3 regions from genomic DNA. From the authors' description of their analysis: The number of nucleated cells in each sample was estimated by amplification of reference gene primers within the assay. To quantify the absolute abundance of each unique TCRbeta CDR3 rearrangement, sequence reads were collapsed and filtered. For each sample, productive Simpson clonality was calculated as the square root of Simpson's diversity index across productive rearrangements. This is the immuneACCESS table as TCRdb keeps it, with only in-frame sequences that have V and J called. A part of the clones is gone; compared with another copy, unresolved V genes explain less than half, and the rest is unexplained. V, J and clone size are taken as reported in that table, and D and trimming were inferred from the DNA itself. The sample table lists roughly 76,000 clones, about 89% of them with a count of one. Of the sample, 1.2% falls within the top ten clones.

Input material: PBMCs or T cells enriched from blood (not recorded which). The V and J genes are TRBV14 and TRBJ1-2; confidence is insufficient to name the D gene. This TCR derives from a woman aged 50 to 60 with acute COVID-19. The CDR3 reads CASSPLGEGRWDYGYTF. The DNA sequence follows: TGTGCCAGCAGCCCACTAGGAGAAGGGCGCTGGGACTATGGCTACACCTTC.